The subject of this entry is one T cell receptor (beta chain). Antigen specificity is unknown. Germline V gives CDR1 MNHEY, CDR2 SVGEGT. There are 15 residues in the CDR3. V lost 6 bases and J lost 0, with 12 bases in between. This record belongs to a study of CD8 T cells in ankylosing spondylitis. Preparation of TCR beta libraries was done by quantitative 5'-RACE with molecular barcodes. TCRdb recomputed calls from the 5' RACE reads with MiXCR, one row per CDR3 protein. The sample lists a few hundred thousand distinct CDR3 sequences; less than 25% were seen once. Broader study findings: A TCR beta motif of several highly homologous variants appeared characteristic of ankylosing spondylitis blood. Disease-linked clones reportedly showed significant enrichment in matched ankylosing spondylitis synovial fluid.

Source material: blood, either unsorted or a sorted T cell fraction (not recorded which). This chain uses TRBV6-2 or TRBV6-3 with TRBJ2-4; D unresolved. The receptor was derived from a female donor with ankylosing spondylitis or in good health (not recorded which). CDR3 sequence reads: CASSLAALAKNIQYF. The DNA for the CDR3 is TGTGCCAGCAGCCTGGCGGCTTTAGCCAAAAACATTCAGTACTTC.